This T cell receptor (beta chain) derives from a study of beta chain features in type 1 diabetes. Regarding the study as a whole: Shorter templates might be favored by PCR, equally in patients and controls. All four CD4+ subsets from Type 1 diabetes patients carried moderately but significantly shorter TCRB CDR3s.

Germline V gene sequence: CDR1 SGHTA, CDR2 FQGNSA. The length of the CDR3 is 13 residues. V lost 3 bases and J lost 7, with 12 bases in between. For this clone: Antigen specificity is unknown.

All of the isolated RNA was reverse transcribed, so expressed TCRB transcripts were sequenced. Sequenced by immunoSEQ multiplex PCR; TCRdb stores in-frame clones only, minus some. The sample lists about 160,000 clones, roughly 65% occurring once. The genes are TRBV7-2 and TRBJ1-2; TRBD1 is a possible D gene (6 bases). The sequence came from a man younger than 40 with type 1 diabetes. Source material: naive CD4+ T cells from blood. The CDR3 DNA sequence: TGTGCCAGCAGCTTCGCAGGGGCGCTTGGCTACACCTTC. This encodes CASSFAGALGYTF.